Sequencing of this T cell receptor (beta chain) was carried out in a study of T cell clones after liver transplantation. Study summary: TCRbeta sequencing after a pre-transplant mixed lymphocyte reaction identified graft-donor-reactive clones, later tracked in post-transplant blood. Standard immunosuppression, with no induction, continued until 12-24 months after transplant. Draws occurred before transplant, before withdrawal, and after complete or failed withdrawal.

Profiling relied on immunoSEQ multiplex PCR, and the TCRdb table lists in-frame clones only, not all of them. The data show approximately 65,000 clones, 92% seen once. This clonotype was sampled from a human patient who received a liver transplant. Some T cells may originate from the graft donor. The sequencing used CD4+ T cells from blood, collected approximately 25 months after liver transplant.

The CDR3 DNA sequence: TGTGCCAGCAGTGAAGGGACAGGGCGAGATACGCAGTATTTT. Amino acids: CASSEGTGRDTQYF. The chain combines TRBV6-1 with TRBJ2-3; 8 bases agree with TRBD1. Germline loops: CDR1 MNHNS, CDR2 SASEGT. V was pared by 1 base and J by 5 bases, with 2 bases of the junction left unmatched. CDR3 size: 14 residues.